The T cell receptor (beta chain) under discussion was sequenced for a study of blood T cell repertoires in COVID-19. Authors' processing steps: The authors estimated nucleated cell counts from reference gene primer amplification. TCRdb's copy holds only in-frame clones and misses some; the assay was immunoSEQ multiplex PCR. The D gene and trimming were derived from the DNA, and the V and J assignments and clone size from that table. The sample shows over 200,000 clones, 92% of them seen only once. Germline CDR1 ENHRY, CDR2 SYGVKD. V gave up 5 bases and J gave up 8 bases; unmatched junction bases: 4. The CDR3 loop spans 12 amino acids.

The J gene is TRBJ1-2, the V gene TRBV10-3, with TRBD1 matching over 8 bases. Sequencing input: peripheral blood. The TCR was taken from a man aged 25 to 45 with acute or convalescent COVID-19. For the CDR3, the DNA is TGTGCCATCAGTCAGGGGGCAAGGGGCTACACCTTC. This gives the protein CAISQGARGYTF.